This T cell receptor (beta chain) was sequenced during a study of Graves' ophthalmopathy and Graves' hyperthyroidism. The study, taken as a whole, reports: Most thyroid-expanded clonotypes exceeding 0.001 frequency were also found in blood.

RNA transcripts provided the template for amplifying TCR beta CDR3 regions. Second-round multiplex PCR came after a first-round RT-PCR that employed HTBI primers. TCRdb called the multiplex PCR reads again in MiXCR, with one record for every CDR3 protein. The sample has about 620,000 distinct CDR3 sequences, 22% seen once. The germline V gene encodes CDR1 ENHRY and CDR2 SYGVKD. The CDR3 is made up of 13 amino acids. V dropped 4 bases and J dropped 1; count of bases not matched to a gene: 0. This clonotype was observed at least ten times. Its target is not known. Given a much more abundant clone one base away, this may be a read error.

This rearrangement joins TRBV10-3 to TRBJ1-1; 7 nucleotides align to TRBD1. This receptor was obtained from a woman aged 18-35 years with stable Graves' hyperthyroidism. Some clones in this sample may be carry-over from other donors' samples. What was sequenced was peripheral blood. Written as DNA, the CDR3 is TGTGCCATCAGTGGACAGGGGAACACTGAAGCTTTCTTT. Protein sequence: CAISGQGNTEAFF.